These 21 T cell receptor beta chains originate from one sample sequenced in a study of cytomegalovirus exposure and HLA in healthy donors. In the PCR, 60 Vbeta and 13 Jbeta primers were used. Profiled with immunoSEQ multiplex PCR; TCRdb holds only in-frame clones, not every one. The table for this sample gives about 200,000 clones. The sample comprised PBMCs. The receptors stem from a boy younger than 18 in good health and CMV-seronegative.

The CDR3 DNA follows: TGTGCCAGCAGCTTCGAGGGGGTTACTGAAGCTTTCTTT. Amino acids: CASSFEGVTEAFF. This chain connects TRBV11-2 to TRBJ1-1; TRBD1 might be the D (6 bases). Per the germline V gene, CDR1 is SGHAT and CDR2 is FQNNGV. The CDR3 has 13 residues. V lost 3 bases to trimming and J lost 5 bases, with 10 bases between them.

The chain recombines TRBV19 with TRBJ2-7; D uncertain. The V and J ends lost 0 bases and 5 bases respectively, with 11 bases between them. This CDR3 is 14 amino acids long. Germline CDR1 LNHDA, CDR2 SQIVND (reference sequence). The CDR3 region has the DNA TGTGCCAGTAGTATAGACCCCGGTCTTGACGAGCAGTACTTC. Translating it yields CASSIDPGLDEQYF.

This chain uses TRBV7-6 with TRBJ2-7, with D perhaps TRBD1 (6 bases). V dropped 2 bases and J dropped 0 bases, with 8 bases sitting between them. This CDR3 has 14 amino acids. The germline CDR1 and CDR2 sequences are SGHVS and FNYEAQ. In DNA, the CDR3 is TGTGCCAGCAGCTTACAGGGGCCCTCCTACGAGCAGTACTTC. Translated, it gives CASSLQGPSYEQYF.

The chain employs TRBV30 and TRBJ1-3, with TRBD1 as a possible D gene (5 bases). Trimming cost V 5 bases and J 1 base, with 12 bases left between them. Per the germline V gene, CDR1 is GTSNPN and CDR2 is SVGIG (reference sequence). The CDR3 loop spans 14 amino acids. The CDR3 reads CAWAGVCSGNTIYF. CDR3 nucleotides: TGTGCCTGGGCGGGGGTGTGTTCTGGAAACACCATATATTTT.

The J gene is TRBJ2-2, the V gene TRBV11-2, with TRBD1 identical over 9 bases. The germline V gene has CDR1 SGHAT and CDR2 FQNNGV. With V trimmed by 1 base and J by 7 bases, 4 bases remained unmatched. The CDR3 consists of 15 residues. For the CDR3, the DNA is TGTGCCAGCAGCTTAGGGACAGGGGTTTTCGGGGAGCTGTTTTTT. Translation gives CASSLGTGVFGELFF.

This chain uses TRBV14 with TRBJ1-1; TRBD1 matches 8 bases. From germline, CDR1 is SGHDN and CDR2 FVKESK. This CDR3 is built from 16 residues. V was clipped by 6 bases and J by 1 base; unmatched bases: 10. CDR3 amino acids: CASSTILGQGNTEAFF. CDR3 DNA: TGTGCCAGCAGTACGATCTTAGGACAGGGGAACACTGAAGCTTTCTTT. The full variable domain, its missing parts supplied by reference TRBV14 and TRBJ1-1, is EAGVTQFPSHSVIEKGQTVTLRCDPISGHDNLYWYRRVMGKEIKFLLHFVKESKQDESGMPNNRFLAERTGGTYSTLKVQPAELEDSGVYFCASSTILGQGNTEAFFGQGTRLTVV.

The rearrangement joins TRBV19 to TRBJ1-4; D perhaps matches TRBD1 (5 bases). Looked up from germline, CDR1 is LNHDA and CDR2 is SQIVND (reference sequence). This CDR3 region has 14 residues. V was shortened by 6 bases and J by 0 bases, with 8 bases between the two germline ends. CDR3 sequence (DNA): TGTGCCAGTAGACAGGTTACAACTAATGAAAAACTGTTTTTT. This codes for CASRQVTTNEKLFF.

The chain is built from TRBV7-9 and TRBJ2-5, with D perhaps TRBD1 (6 bases). Per germline, CDR1 SEHNR and CDR2 FQNEAQ (reference sequence). CDR3 length equals 15 residues. V was cut by 4 bases and J by 4 bases, with 16 bases left in between. CDR3 nucleotide sequence: TGTGCCAGCAGCTCACAGGGTAATAGGTTAGAGACCCAGTACTTC. Its translation: CASSSQGNRLETQYF.

In nucleotides, the CDR3 is TGCGCCAGCAGCTTGGAGGTAACGGGCTCCTATAATTCACCCCTCCACTTT. It translates to CASSLEVTGSYNSPLHF. V and J are TRBV5-1 and TRBJ1-6; D is unclear. With 0 bases removed from V and 0 bases from J, the gap between germline ends came to 10 bases. Germline loops: CDR1 SGHRS, CDR2 YFSETQ. The CDR3 sequence is 17 residues long.

The gene calls are TRBV7-6 and TRBJ2-1; the match to TRBD2 covers 8 bases. J gave up 9 bases and V 0 bases, and 13 bases lay outside the gene matches. Germline V CDR1 and CDR2: SGHVS, FNYEAQ. CDR3 length equals 17 residues. The CDR3 sequence is CASSLAVDGGASIEQFF. CDR3 nucleotides: TGTGCCAGCAGCTTAGCGGTTGACGGGGGGGCCTCGATTGAGCAGTTCTTC.

This sequence joins TRBV6-5 and TRBJ2-4; 10 nucleotides line up with TRBD1. Trimming at V came to 5 bases and at J to 7 bases, leaving 8 bases not matched to a gene. The CDR3 has 15 amino acids. Germline lookup yields CDR1 MNHEY and CDR2 SVGAGI. The CDR3 DNA reads TGTGCCAGCAGTCAGCCCGGGACAGGGGAGAACATTCAGTACTTC. Its protein is CASSQPGTGENIQYF.

The V and J genes are TRBV2 and TRBJ1-4, with D possibly being TRBD1 (5 bases). This CDR3 region has 14 residues. Deletions cut 6 bases from V and 3 bases from J, with 11 bases between. Germline CDR1 reads SNHLY; CDR2 reads FYNNEI. The CDR3 is CASSPVGANEKLFF. DNA of the CDR3: TGTGCCAGCAGCCCTGTAGGGGCTAATGAAAAACTGTTTTTT.

V and J are TRBV14 and TRBJ2-6; D not certain. The CDR3 sequence is 14 residues long. Between the trimmed V and J ends, which lost 4 bases and 0 bases, there was a span of 4 bases. The V gene's germline CDR1 is SGHDN and CDR2 FVKESK. The CDR3 reads CASSLSSGANVLTF. CDR3 DNA: TGTGCCAGCAGCCTGAGCTCTGGGGCCAACGTCCTGACTTTC.

This sequence joins TRBV5-8 and TRBJ2-7, with 12 bases lining up with TRBD1. Germline V gene sequence: CDR1 SGHTS, CDR2 YDEGEE. V shed 10 bases and J 3 bases; nucleotides not matched to a gene: 5. The CDR3 is 13 amino acids. The CDR3 loop reads CAGTGGIVYEQYF. CDR3 sequence (DNA): TGTGCCGGGACAGGGGGCATCGTCTACGAGCAGTACTTC.

The chain carries TRBV7-2 and TRBJ1-2; 9 bases fit TRBD1. The V and J ends lost 3 bases and 7 bases, in that order; junction bases with no gene match: 9. Germline loops: CDR1 SGHTA, CDR2 FQGNSA. CDR3 size: 15 residues. The CDR3, as DNA: TGTGCCAGCAGCTTGCCCGGGAGGACAGGGGTTGGCTACACCTTC. Its protein is CASSLPGRTGVGYTF.

The chain joins TRBV7-2 to TRBJ1-4, with 7 bases aligning to TRBD1. The CDR3 has 17 amino acids. The germline gives CDR1 SGHTA, CDR2 FQGNSA. The V segment lost 5 bases and the J segment 3 bases; nucleotides outside the gene matches: 12. For the CDR3, the DNA is TGTGCCAGCAGCCTATACAGGGGACAGTTAGCTAATGAAAAACTGTTTTTT. Translated: CASSLYRGQLANEKLFF.

The chain has TRBV7-2 and TRBJ1-1; D is unresolved. V lost 3 bases, J lost 11 bases, and 10 bases lay in between. This CDR3 is built from 11 residues. The germline gives CDR1 SGHTA, CDR2 FQGNSA. The chain's CDR3 is CASSLVSQAFF. The CDR3 DNA is TGTGCCAGCAGCTTGGTTAGCCAGGCTTTCTTT.

The chain couples TRBV28 to TRBJ2-2; no definite D call. Looked up from germline, CDR1 is MDHEN and CDR2 is SYDVKM. The V end was cut by 5 bases, the J end by 3 bases, with 16 bases between. The CDR3 runs to 16 residues. The CDR3 nucleotides read TGTGCCAGCAGTCAACCTTCGCGAGGCTACACCGGGGAGCTGTTTTTT. It is translated as CASSQPSRGYTGELFF. Filled out from reference TRBV28 and TRBJ2-2, the complete variable domain reads DVKVTQSSRYLVKRTGEKVFLECVQDMDHENMFWYRQDPGLGLRLIYFSYDVKMKEKGDIPEGYSVSREKKERFSLILESASTNQTSMYLCASSQPSRGYTGELFFGEGSRLTVL.

This chain joins TRBV6-5 and TRBJ1-2, with 9 bases lining up with TRBD1. J was trimmed by 4 bases and V by 5 bases; bases with no gene match: 5. The CDR3 sequence is 14 residues long. In germline, CDR1 is MNHEY, CDR2 SVGAGI. The CDR3 DNA follows: TGTGCCAGCAGTGAGACAGGGGGTATCTATGGCTACACCTTC. The encoded protein is CASSETGGIYGYTF.

The chain uses TRBV7-9 and TRBJ2-7; D unclear. Trimming took 5 bases from V and 1 from J, leaving 9 bases between them. This CDR3 comprises 13 residues. Germline CDR1 is SEHNR and CDR2 is FQNEAQ (reference sequence). The CDR3 loop reads CASSLPGSYEQYF. The CDR3 region has the DNA TGTGCCAGCAGCCTACCGGGTTCCTACGAGCAGTACTTC.

The chain is built from TRBV7-2 and TRBJ2-2, with D possibly matching TRBD2 (5 bases). Trimming left V 1 base short and J 1 base short, with 10 bases between. Germline-derived CDR1 and CDR2 are SGHTA and FQGNSA. The CDR3 totals 16 residues. CDR3 protein: CASSLEVTKNTGELFF. In nucleotides, the CDR3 is TGTGCCAGCAGCTTAGAGGTGACTAAGAACACCGGGGAGCTGTTTTTT.